This T cell receptor (beta chain) derives from a study of blood T cell repertoires in COVID-19. V lost 5 bases to trimming and J lost 3 bases, with 13 bases between them. This CDR3 spans 15 amino acids. The germline V gene has CDR1 SEHNR and CDR2 FQNEAQ (reference sequence). Everyone who took part was roughly 18 to 89 years old, and they came from about two dozen US areas. Original methodology: Reference gene primer amplification yielded estimated nucleated cell counts. Sequencing used immunoSEQ multiplex PCR; TCRdb keeps in-frame clones, though not all of them. V and J calls and clone size are as listed in that table; D and trimming were resolved from the DNA. The data show approximately 300,000 clones, 85% to 90% seen once.

V gene TRBV7-9 combines with J gene TRBJ2-2, with D possibly matching TRBD1 (6 bases). What was sequenced was PBMCs or T cells enriched from blood (not recorded which). The receptor's source is a woman under 30 who had recovered from COVID-19. CDR3 amino acids: CASSPTEGDTGELFF. The DNA of the CDR3 is TGTGCCAGCAGCCCGACCGAGGGGGACACCGGGGAGCTGTTTTTT.